This T cell receptor (beta chain) is from a study of yellow fever vaccine responses in identical twins. This clonotype is a singleton in its sample. Its antigen is not identified. Findings and limits, study-wide: The authors reported partly convergent, partly personalized vaccine responses in identical twins.

The CDR3 sequence is 16 residues long. Germline V gene data show CDR1 as SGHTA and CDR2 as FQGNSA. V shed 5 bases, J shed 4 bases, and the junction held 9 bases outside the gene matches. TCRdb fed the RT-PCR reads into MiXCR, producing one record per CDR3 protein. The sample contains thousands of distinct CDR3 sequences, 70% to 90% of which appear only once. This TCR came from a woman younger than 30 who received the yellow fever vaccine. V usage is TRBV7-2 and J usage is TRBJ2-1; 9 nucleotides align to TRBD1. This material consisted of T cells from blood (PBMCs), unsorted or a sorted subset (not recorded which), taken before or after yellow fever vaccination (not recorded which). The CDR3: CASSTTGTGLYNEQFF. CDR3 DNA: TGTGCCAGCAGCACCACCGGGACAGGGCTTTACAATGAGCAGTTCTTC.